Listed here is a single TCR beta chain. Which antigen it targets is not known. Base qualities are missing; no much larger clone stands one base away. The data are from a study of blood T cell repertoires in COVID-19 (TCRdb year 2020). Turning to the overall study: The collaborator samples originated in the United States, Italy and Spain and spanned the acute and convalescent phases of COVID-19. Deeply sampled blood TCRbeta repertoires from subjects exposed to, actively infected with, or recovered from COVID-19 were included in the dataset. The material from the prospective study consisted of cDNA or gDNA derived from T cells, B-cell-depleted T cells, or PBMCs. The repertoires were released in a freely available public database intended as a resource for research on the immune response to SARS-CoV-2. A de-identified subject ID, COVID-19 status, age in years and sex were almost always included in the sample metadata. HLA class I and class II types, where available, came from metadata supplied by the sample provider rather than from assay-based typing. Samples were obtained from the ongoing ImmuneRACE study (first 160 participants) and from 1,254 subjects provided by 6 global collaborators. What the research found in general, with its limitations: How much clinical and demographic metadata was included differed by source and by participant, and the metadata was provided uncurated.

Participants in the prospective study were aged roughly 18 to 89 years, lived in over 20 United States geographic areas, and enrolled through a virtual design. To assign participants to cohorts, the prospective study relied on clinical history that participants themselves reported in a screening survey and a study questionnaire. Recovered participants in ImmuneRACE Cohort 3 were defined as having two consecutive negative NP/OP PCR tests, clearance from a healthcare professional, or resolution of symptoms. In the prospective study, whole blood, serum and a nasopharyngeal or oropharyngeal swab were collected from each participant by mobile phlebotomists. Participants in the prospective study had the option to provide additional blood draws and questionnaires over a roughly 2-month period. Before DNA extraction, prospective study blood samples were shipped either frozen or at room temperature. V was cut back by 6 bases and J by 2 bases, leaving a gap of 21 bases between them. Spanning cysteine to phenylalanine, the CDR3 consists of 17 amino acids. Only the CDR3 DNA is retained, 51 bases long and in frame from the first base. CDR1 is given as SGHTA and CDR2 as FQGNSA, both from the germline V gene.

TCRbeta CDR3 regions were amplified from genomic DNA using the immunoSEQ Assay, a bias-controlled multiplex PCR. The authors' pipeline ran thus. Nucleated cell counts per sample were estimated from amplification of reference gene primers within the assay. To quantify the absolute abundance of each unique TCRbeta CDR3 rearrangement, sequence reads were collapsed and filtered. For each sample, productive Simpson clonality was calculated as the square root of Simpson's diversity index over productive rearrangements. TCRdb provides this immuneACCESS table in a form limited to in-frame rearrangements. Some clones are lacking; in checked studies, under half of them reflect an unresolved V gene, and why the rest are absent is not known. Clone size and V and J calls were adopted from that table, with D and trimming inferred from the DNA. The sample table lists around 200,000 clones, approximately 90% of them with a count of one. Less than 1.5% of the sample is taken by the ten largest.

This clonotype was sampled from a man aged 30 to 45 who had recovered from COVID-19. The sequencing input was PBMCs or T cells enriched from blood (not recorded which). The V and J segments used are TRBV7-2 and TRBJ2-3; TRBD2 is a weak D gene call, 5 bases matching. The bases read TGTGCCAGCAGTTCCTCAACCTTAGTGCGGGCCACAGATACGCAGTATTTT. The encoded protein is CASSSSTLVRATDTQYF.